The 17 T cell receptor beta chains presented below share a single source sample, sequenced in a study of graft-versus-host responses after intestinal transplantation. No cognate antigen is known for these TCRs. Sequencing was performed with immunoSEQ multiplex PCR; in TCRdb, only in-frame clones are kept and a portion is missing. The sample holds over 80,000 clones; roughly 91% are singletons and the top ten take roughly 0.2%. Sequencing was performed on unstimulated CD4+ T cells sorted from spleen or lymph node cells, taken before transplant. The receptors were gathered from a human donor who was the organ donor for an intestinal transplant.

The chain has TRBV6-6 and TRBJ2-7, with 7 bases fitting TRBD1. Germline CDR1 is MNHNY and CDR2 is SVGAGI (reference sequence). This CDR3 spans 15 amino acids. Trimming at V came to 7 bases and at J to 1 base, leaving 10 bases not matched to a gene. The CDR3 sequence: CASKEETGISYEQYF. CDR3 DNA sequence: TGTGCCAGCAAGGAGGAGACAGGGATATCCTACGAGCAGTACTTC.

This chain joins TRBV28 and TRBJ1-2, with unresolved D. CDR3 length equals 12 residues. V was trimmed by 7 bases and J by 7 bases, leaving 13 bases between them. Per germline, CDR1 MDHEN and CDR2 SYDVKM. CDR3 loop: CASKMRVGGYTF. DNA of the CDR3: TGTGCCAGCAAGATGAGGGTAGGTGGCTACACCTTC.

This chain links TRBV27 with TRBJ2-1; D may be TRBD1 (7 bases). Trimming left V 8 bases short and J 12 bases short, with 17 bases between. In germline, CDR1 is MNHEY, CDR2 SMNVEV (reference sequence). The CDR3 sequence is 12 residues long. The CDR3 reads CASGGGRSLQFF. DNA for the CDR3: TGTGCCAGCGGAGGGGGCCGGTCCTTGCAGTTCTTC.

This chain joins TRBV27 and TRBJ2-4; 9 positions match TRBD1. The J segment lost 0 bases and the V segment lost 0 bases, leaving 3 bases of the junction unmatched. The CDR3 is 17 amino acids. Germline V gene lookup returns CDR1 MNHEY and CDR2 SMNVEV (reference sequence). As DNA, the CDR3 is TGTGCCAGCAGTTTATCGTGGGACAGGGTAGCCAAAAACATTCAGTACTTC. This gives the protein CASSLSWDRVAKNIQYF.

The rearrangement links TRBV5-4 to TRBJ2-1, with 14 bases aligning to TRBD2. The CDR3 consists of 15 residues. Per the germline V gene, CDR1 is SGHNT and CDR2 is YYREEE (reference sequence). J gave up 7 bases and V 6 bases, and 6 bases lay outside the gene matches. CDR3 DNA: TGTGCCAGCAAAAAAGGGACTAGCGGGGGAAATGAGCAGTTCTTC. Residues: CASKKGTSGGNEQFF.

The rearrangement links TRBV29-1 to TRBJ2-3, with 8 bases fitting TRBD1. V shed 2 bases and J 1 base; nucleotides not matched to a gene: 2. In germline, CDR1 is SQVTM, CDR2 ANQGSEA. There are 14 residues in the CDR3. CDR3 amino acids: CSVETGQGTDTQYF. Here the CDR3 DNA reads TGCAGCGTTGAAACGGGACAGGGCACAGATACGCAGTATTTT.

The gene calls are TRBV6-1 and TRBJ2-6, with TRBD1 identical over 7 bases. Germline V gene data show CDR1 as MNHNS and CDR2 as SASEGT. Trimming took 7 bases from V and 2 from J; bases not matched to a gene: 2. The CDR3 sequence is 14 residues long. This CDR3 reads CASKGAPGANVLTF. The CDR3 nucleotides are TGTGCCAGCAAGGGGGCTCCTGGGGCCAACGTCCTGACTTTC.

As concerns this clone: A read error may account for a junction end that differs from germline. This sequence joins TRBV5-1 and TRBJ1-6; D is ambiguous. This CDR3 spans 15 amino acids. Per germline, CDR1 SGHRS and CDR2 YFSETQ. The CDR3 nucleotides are TGCGCCAGCAGCTTCGGCGGAAACTATAATTCACCCCCCCACTTT. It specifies CASSFGGNYNSPPHF.

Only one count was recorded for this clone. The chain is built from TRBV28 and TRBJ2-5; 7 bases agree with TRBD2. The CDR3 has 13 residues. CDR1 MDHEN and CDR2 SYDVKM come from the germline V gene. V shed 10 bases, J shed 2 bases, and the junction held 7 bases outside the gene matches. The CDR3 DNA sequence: TGTGCCACCCACGCGGGAGCACAAGAGACCCAGTACTTC. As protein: CATHAGAQETQYF. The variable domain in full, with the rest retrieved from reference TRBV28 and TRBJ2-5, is DVKVTQSSRYLVKRTGEKVFLECVQDMDHENMFWYRQDPGLGLRLIYFSYDVKMKEKGDIPEGYSVSREKKERFSLILESASTNQTSMYLCATHAGAQETQYFGPGTRLLVL.

CDR3 sequence: CASSSRWGGTYEQYF. Written as DNA, the CDR3 is TGTGCCAGCAGTTCCCGTTGGGGGGGGACCTACGAGCAGTACTTC. The V and J genes are TRBV27 and TRBJ2-7; 7 bases align to TRBD2. This CDR3 has 15 residues. CDR1 and CDR2 (germline): MNHEY, SMNVEV (reference sequence). After removal of 4 bases from V and 2 bases from J, the junction contained 8 bases not matched to a gene.

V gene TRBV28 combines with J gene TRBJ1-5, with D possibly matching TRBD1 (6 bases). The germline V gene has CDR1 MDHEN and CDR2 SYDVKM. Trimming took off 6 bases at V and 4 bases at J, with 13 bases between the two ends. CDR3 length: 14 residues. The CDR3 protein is CASSRGQINQPQHF. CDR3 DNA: TGTGCCAGCAGCCGAGGACAGATTAATCAGCCCCAGCATTTT.

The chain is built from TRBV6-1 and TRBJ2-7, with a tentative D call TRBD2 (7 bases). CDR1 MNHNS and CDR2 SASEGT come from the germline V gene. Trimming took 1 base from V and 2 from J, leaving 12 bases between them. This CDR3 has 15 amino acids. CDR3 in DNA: TGTGCCAGCAGTGAAGTAGGGGGGGGGCCCTACGAGCAGTACTTC. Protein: CASSEVGGGPYEQYF.

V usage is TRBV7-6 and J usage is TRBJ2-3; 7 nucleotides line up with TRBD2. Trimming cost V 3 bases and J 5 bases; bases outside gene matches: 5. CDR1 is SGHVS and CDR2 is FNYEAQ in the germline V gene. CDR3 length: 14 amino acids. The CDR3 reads CASSFGLGIDTQYF. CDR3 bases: TGTGCCAGCAGCTTCGGACTAGGGATAGATACGCAGTATTTT.

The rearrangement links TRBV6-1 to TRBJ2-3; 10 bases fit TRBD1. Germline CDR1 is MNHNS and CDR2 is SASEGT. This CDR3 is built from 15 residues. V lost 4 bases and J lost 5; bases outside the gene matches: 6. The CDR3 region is CASSAWDRGRDTQYF. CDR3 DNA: TGTGCCAGCAGTGCCTGGGACAGGGGCCGAGATACGCAGTATTTT.

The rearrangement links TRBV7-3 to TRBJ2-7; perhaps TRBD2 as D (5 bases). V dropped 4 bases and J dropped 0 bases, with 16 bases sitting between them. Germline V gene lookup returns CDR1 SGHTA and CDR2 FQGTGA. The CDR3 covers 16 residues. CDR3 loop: CASSSPPDFFSYEQYF. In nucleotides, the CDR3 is TGTGCCAGCAGCTCCCCCCCGGACTTTTTCTCCTACGAGCAGTACTTC. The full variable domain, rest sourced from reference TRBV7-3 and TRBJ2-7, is GAGVSQTPSNKVTEKGKYVELRCDPISGHTALYWYRQSLGQGPEFLIYFQGTGAADDSGLPNDRFFAVRPEGSVSTLKIQRTERGDSAVYLCASSSPPDFFSYEQYFGPGTRLTVT.

The CDR3 region is CACVTGDNTEAFF. The CDR3 DNA reads TGTGCCTGTGTGACAGGGGATAACACTGAAGCTTTCTTT. The gene calls are TRBV30 and TRBJ1-1; the match to TRBD1 covers 8 bases. V lost 6 bases and J lost 2; bases outside the gene matches: 5. The germline CDR1 and CDR2 sequences are GTSNPN and SVGIG (reference sequence). The CDR3 totals 13 residues.

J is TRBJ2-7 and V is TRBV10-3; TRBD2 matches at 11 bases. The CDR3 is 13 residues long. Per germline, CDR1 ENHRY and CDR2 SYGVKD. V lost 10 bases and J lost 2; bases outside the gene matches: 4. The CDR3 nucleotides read TGTGCCACAGGACTAGCGGGTCCCTACGAGCAGTACTTC. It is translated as CATGLAGPYEQYF.